This T cell receptor (beta chain) derives from a study of graft-versus-host responses after intestinal transplantation. Trimming cost V 0 bases and J 3 bases, with 9 bases left between them. Germline V gene data show CDR1 as MGHRA and CDR2 as YSYEKL. CDR3 length: 14 amino acids. TCRdb's copy holds only in-frame clones and misses some; the assay was immunoSEQ multiplex PCR. The sample shows 5,500 to 7,000 clones, around 33% of them seen only once. Co-plating was performed using about 200,000 CFSE-labeled responder cells and about 200,000 irradiated, violet-dye-labeled stimulator cells. Specimen: alloreactive CD8+ T cells from a mixed lymphocyte reaction culture, collected before intestinal transplant. Subset given: CFSE-low proliferating T cells sorted from roughly six-day pre-transplant mixed lymphocyte reaction (GvH or HvG direction). V is TRBV4-1 and J is TRBJ2-7, with a possible D match to TRBD1 (5 bases). The source of this sequence is a human patient who received an intestinal transplant. CDR3 sequence reads: CASSQDDSDYEQYF. CDR3 nucleotides: TGCGCCAGCAGCCAAGATGACAGCGACTACGAGCAGTACTTC.